These 28 T cell receptor beta chains came from one sample sequenced in a study of blood T cell repertoires in COVID-19. This table comes from immunoSEQ multiplex PCR, and its TCRdb copy is limited to in-frame clones, with some not included. The sample contains around 300,000 clones, 89% of which appear only once. Input material: PBMCs or T cells enriched from blood (not recorded which). Source of these receptors: a woman aged 55-69 years who had recovered from COVID-19.

The chain joins TRBV5-4 to TRBJ2-7, with 7 bases lining up with TRBD2. Germline loops: CDR1 SGHNT, CDR2 YYREEE (reference sequence). This CDR3 is 14 amino acids long. V lost 2 bases, J lost 7 bases, and 9 bases stayed unmatched. CDR3 protein: CASSLRGGRREQYF. CDR3 in DNA: TGTGCCAGCAGCTTAAGGGGCGGGAGAAGAGAGCAGTACTTC.

The V and J genes are TRBV12-3 or TRBV12-4 and TRBJ1-1; D is unresolved. V was pared by 4 bases and J by 8 bases, with 8 bases between. This CDR3 contains 11 residues. DNA of the CDR3: TGTGCCAGCAGTTACGGGAGGGAAGCTTTCTTT. It encodes CASSYGREAFF.

The chain recombines TRBV10-3 with TRBJ2-3, with 9 bases matching TRBD2. The CDR3 is made up of 16 amino acids. V shed 6 bases and J 4 bases; nucleotides not matched to a gene: 11. Per germline, CDR1 ENHRY and CDR2 SYGVKD. The CDR3 reads CAIRTSGGHNADTQYF. The CDR3 coding sequence is TGTGCCATCAGGACTAGCGGAGGCCATAATGCAGATACGCAGTATTTT.

The chain has TRBV9 and TRBJ2-2; maybe TRBD1 (5 bases). CDR1 and CDR2 from the germline V gene are SGDLS and YYNGEE. V lost 4 bases and J 5 bases, leaving 12 bases between the germline ends. The CDR3 runs to 14 residues. Here the CDR3 reads CASSSQVTTGELFF. For the CDR3, the DNA is TGTGCCAGCAGCTCACAGGTTACTACCGGGGAGCTGTTTTTT.

The gene calls are TRBV28 and TRBJ1-4; 7 nucleotides align to TRBD1. Germline CDR1 MDHEN, CDR2 SYDVKM. The CDR3 loop spans 17 amino acids. Losses at the gene ends were 6 bases for V and 8 bases for J; bases not matched to a gene: 18. CDR3 sequence: CASSPRGVRLRGEKLFF. Written as DNA, the CDR3 is TGTGCCAGCAGCCCCAGGGGGGTTCGCCTCCGGGGGGAAAAACTGTTTTTT.

The chain joins TRBV6-5 to TRBJ1-2; possibly TRBD1 for D (5 bases). Trimming took 6 bases from V and 7 from J, leaving 21 bases between them. This CDR3 comprises 15 residues. From germline, CDR1 is MNHEY and CDR2 SVGAGI. Here the CDR3 DNA reads TGTGCCAGCAGCCAGCGGGGGGTGAGGGGCTTTGGCTACACCTTC. It specifies CASSQRGVRGFGYTF.

This rearrangement joins TRBV28 to TRBJ2-5; D not resolved. The CDR3 runs to 11 residues. Trimming stripped 7 bases from V and 5 bases from J, with 8 bases between. Germline CDR1 and CDR2: MDHEN and SYDVKM. The DNA for the CDR3 is TGTGCCAGCACAACCCGGGAGACCCAGTACTTC. Its translation: CASTTRETQYF. Supplemented by reference TRBV28 and TRBJ2-5, the full variable domain reads DVKVTQSSRYLVKRTGEKVFLECVQDMDHENMFWYRQDPGLGLRLIYFSYDVKMKEKGDIPEGYSVSREKKERFSLILESASTNQTSMYLCASTTRETQYFGPGTRLLVL.

The rearrangement links TRBV11-2 to TRBJ1-2; TRBD1 aligns across 7 bases. Germline-derived CDR1 and CDR2 are SGHAT and FQNNGV. CDR3 size: 16 residues. With 4 bases clipped from V and 1 base from J, the junction kept 9 bases outside the gene matches. The CDR3 coding sequence is TGTGCCAGCAGCTCCGGAGCCCGGGACAGTAACTATGGCTACACCTTC. This encodes CASSSGARDSNYGYTF.

This chain joins TRBV5-1 and TRBJ1-2, with 8 bases that match TRBD1. V shed 4 bases, J shed 8 bases, and the junction held 10 bases outside the gene matches. The CDR3 length is 14 residues. Germline CDR1 is SGHRS and CDR2 is YFSETQ. The CDR3 loop is CASSAGQALEGYTF. As DNA, the CDR3 is TGCGCCAGCAGCGCGGGACAGGCGCTGGAGGGCTACACCTTC.

Of note for this clone: The same CDR3 is also encoded by other DNA sequences in this sample. The chain carries TRBV7-9 and TRBJ1-4, with TRBD1 as a possible D gene (5 bases). V lost 5 bases and J 3 bases, leaving 10 bases between the germline ends. The germline V gene encodes CDR1 SEHNR and CDR2 FQNEAQ (reference sequence). CDR3 size: 14 residues. The CDR3 sequence: CASSPRGANEKLFF. Here the CDR3 DNA reads TGTGCCAGCAGCCCACGGGGGGCTAATGAAAAACTGTTTTTT.

This clone came up once. CDR3 loop: CASSWASGSSYEQYF. The CDR3 nucleotides read TGTGCCAGCAGTTGGGCTAGCGGGAGTTCCTACGAGCAGTACTTC. The V call is TRBV28, the J call TRBJ2-7; 10 positions match TRBD2. The germline CDR1 and CDR2 sequences are MDHEN and SYDVKM. This CDR3 is 15 amino acids long. Losses at the gene ends were 4 bases for V and 1 base for J; bases not matched to a gene: 4.

The chain recombines TRBV5-6 with TRBJ2-7, with a tentative D call TRBD2 (6 bases). Germline V gene sequence: CDR1 SGHDT, CDR2 YYEEEE. V lost 1 base and J lost 0, with 8 bases in between. The CDR3 runs to 14 residues. Written as DNA, the CDR3 is TGTGCCAGCAGCTTGCGGGAGAGCTCCTACGAGCAGTACTTC. It codes for CASSLRESSYEQYF.

This chain uses TRBV5-5 with TRBJ2-1; 11 positions agree with TRBD2. The trim removed 4 bases at V and 4 bases at J, leaving 7 bases unmatched. Germline V gives CDR1 SGHKS, CDR2 YYEKEE (reference sequence). The CDR3 extends over 16 amino acids. The CDR3 nucleotides read TGTGCCAGCAGCCGCGGGGGGACTAGCGGTTACAATGAGCAGTTCTTC. Translating it yields CASSRGGTSGYNEQFF.

This clone has a single count. The chain combines TRBV5-4 with TRBJ2-7; TRBD2 matches 10 bases. V gave up 3 bases and J gave up 3 bases; unmatched junction bases: 3. The CDR3 has 14 amino acids. The germline CDR1 and CDR2 sequences are SGHNT and YYREEE (reference sequence). The CDR3, as DNA: TGTGCCAGCAGCTCCAGGACTAGCGGCTACGAGCAGTACTTC. Its translation is CASSSRTSGYEQYF.

This chain connects TRBV9 to TRBJ1-6; no firm D call. Trimming stripped 2 bases from V and 9 bases from J, with 12 bases between. Germline assignment: CDR1 SGDLS and CDR2 YYNGEE. The CDR3 length is 14 residues. CDR3 loop: CASSVSVSGSPLHF. The CDR3 DNA sequence: TGTGCCAGCAGCGTCTCAGTATCAGGTTCACCCCTCCACTTT.

This clone was detected once. In DNA form, the CDR3 reads TGTGCCAGCAGCTTCCTCGGGGACACTGAAGCTTTCTTT. Its protein product is CASSFLGDTEAFF. V gene TRBV7-3 combines with J gene TRBJ1-1; D not certain. The CDR3 is 13 amino acids. The germline gives CDR1 SGHTA, CDR2 FQGTGA. Deletions cut 3 bases from V and 3 bases from J, with 8 bases between.

V is TRBV2 and J is TRBJ1-3, with TRBD1 matching over 9 bases. V shed 8 bases, J shed 5 bases, and the junction held 4 bases outside the gene matches. The germline CDR1 and CDR2 sequences are SNHLY and FYNNEI. CDR3 length equals 13 residues. The DNA of the CDR3 is TGTGCCAGCCAGGGACAGGGAAGAAACACCATATATTTT. Amino acid sequence: CASQGQGRNTIYF.

This clone was recorded once. The chain is built from TRBV28 and TRBJ1-5, with D possibly TRBD1 on 5 matching bases. Germline assignment: CDR1 MDHEN and CDR2 SYDVKM. Trimming took 7 bases from V and 4 from J, leaving 17 bases between them. The CDR3 runs to 15 residues. In DNA form, the CDR3 reads TGTGCCAGCACTATACCAGGGAAAGGGAATCAGCCCCAGCATTTT. It encodes CASTIPGKGNQPQHF. Full variable domain (remainder filled in from reference TRBV28 and TRBJ1-5): DVKVTQSSRYLVKRTGEKVFLECVQDMDHENMFWYRQDPGLGLRLIYFSYDVKMKEKGDIPEGYSVSREKKERFSLILESASTNQTSMYLCASTIPGKGNQPQHFGDGTRLSIL.

The chain employs TRBV4-2 and TRBJ1-2; D gene ambiguous. The germline gives CDR1 LGHNA, CDR2 YNFKEQ. This CDR3 is 13 amino acids long. The V end was cut by 6 bases, the J end by 8 bases, with 16 bases between. CDR3 protein: CASRLSEAGGYTF. DNA for the CDR3: TGTGCCAGCAGACTCTCCGAAGCGGGGGGCTACACCTTC.

A single count supports this clone. This chain uses TRBV9 with TRBJ1-2; 8 nucleotides line up with TRBD1. This CDR3 contains 14 residues. J lost 8 bases, V lost 4 bases, and 10 bases had no gene match. Germline-derived CDR1 and CDR2 are SGDLS and YYNGEE. The DNA for the CDR3 is TGTGCCAGCAGCCTCTCAGGGGGCCTTGAGGGCTACACCTTC. Protein: CASSLSGGLEGYTF.

The CDR3 nucleotides read TGTGCCAGCAGCCAACAAAGCGGGGCAACAGATACGCAGTATTTT. It is translated as CASSQQSGATDTQYF. This chain joins TRBV3-1 (or the pseudogene TRBV3-2) and TRBJ2-3, with 7 bases aligning to TRBD2. There are 15 residues in the CDR3. With V trimmed by 2 bases and J by 3 bases, 5 bases remained unmatched. CDR1 is LGHDT and CDR2 is YNNKEL in the germline V gene (reference sequence).

In nucleotides, the CDR3 is TGTGCCAGCAGCTTTGGACAGGGGGCGGAGAGCTACGAGCAGTACTTC. Its translation: CASSFGQGAESYEQYF. The chain carries TRBV5-5 and TRBJ2-7, with 11 bases lining up with TRBD1. The ends lost 2 bases at V and 3 bases at J; junction bases unmatched: 7. This CDR3 has 16 residues. Germline V gene data show CDR1 as SGHKS and CDR2 as YYEKEE (reference sequence). The variable domain in full, completed from reference TRBV5-5 and TRBJ2-7, reads DAGVTQSPTHLIKTRGQQVTLRCSPISGHKSVSWYQQVLGQGPQFIFQYYEKEERGRGNFPDRFSARQFPNYSSELNVNALLLGDSALYLCASSFGQGAESYEQYFGPGTRLTVT.

CDR3 loop: CASSRTSGLNTGELFF. CDR3 nucleotide sequence: TGTGCCAGCAGCCGGACTAGCGGGTTGAACACCGGGGAGCTGTTTTTT. V usage is TRBV14 and J usage is TRBJ2-2; 11 bases are a match to TRBD2. J lost 1 base, V lost 4 bases, and 2 bases had no gene match. This CDR3 has 16 amino acids. CDR1 SGHDN and CDR2 FVKESK come from the germline V gene.

This clone is a singleton in its sample. V gene TRBV7-9 combines with J gene TRBJ2-1, with D possibly being TRBD2 (6 bases). The germline CDR1 and CDR2 sequences are SEHNR and FQNEAQ (reference sequence). The V end lost 2 bases, the J end lost 2 bases, and 13 bases lay between the germline ends. The CDR3 is made up of 16 amino acids. The CDR3: CASSLPRDFAYNEQFF. CDR3 sequence (DNA): TGTGCCAGCAGCTTACCCCGGGACTTTGCCTACAATGAGCAGTTCTTC.

This clone was counted once. The chain employs TRBV18 and TRBJ2-5; 10 bases match TRBD1. From germline, CDR1 is KGHSH and CDR2 LQKENI. V was clipped by 3 bases and J by 4 bases; unmatched bases: 5. CDR3 length: 15 amino acids. CDR3 sequence: CASSPGGQGGETQYF. The CDR3 DNA reads TGTGCCAGCTCACCGGGCGGACAGGGGGGAGAGACCCAGTACTTC.

This clone was found once. The rearrangement uses TRBV30 and TRBJ2-5; D is undetermined. This CDR3 contains 12 residues. CDR1 GTSNPN and CDR2 SVGIG come from the germline V gene (reference sequence). V was clipped by 0 bases and J by 4 bases, with 6 bases between them. CDR3 protein: CAWSVLPETQYF. CDR3 nucleotides: TGTGCCTGGAGTGTACTCCCAGAGACCCAGTACTTC.

This clone has ten or more counts. The chain employs TRBV7-3 and TRBJ2-7; 8 bases align to TRBD1. Germline lookup yields CDR1 SGHTA and CDR2 FQGTGA. J was trimmed by 5 bases and V by 4 bases; bases with no gene match: 4. The CDR3 totals 13 residues. This CDR3 reads CASSSDRADEQYF. DNA of the CDR3: TGTGCCAGCAGCTCGGACAGGGCAGACGAGCAGTACTTC.

V and J are TRBV24-1 and TRBJ2-3, with 8 bases fitting TRBD1. The ends lost 3 bases at V and 2 bases at J; junction bases unmatched: 15. The CDR3 sequence is 19 residues long. The germline CDR1 and CDR2 sequences are KGHDR and SFDVKD. CDR3 sequence: CATSDAKPRTGISTDTQYF. CDR3 nucleotide sequence: TGTGCCACCAGTGATGCAAAACCGCGGACAGGGATTTCCACAGATACGCAGTATTTT.